This T cell receptor beta chain was captured in a study of blood T cells in healthy people across ages. It was with a sample-barcoded 5' primer and a J-beta primer mix that a second PCR of roughly 6 to 12 cycles was run. TCRdb re-called the 5' RACE reads with MiXCR, one entry per CDR3 protein. The sample shows 270,000 or so distinct CDR3 sequences, around 27% of them seen only once. Germline V gene sequence: CDR1 SGHTA, CDR2 FQGNSA. The CDR3 is 19 amino acids. V lost 6 bases and J lost 2; bases outside the gene matches: 14. Overall study findings and caveats: Conclusively comparing naive with antigen-experienced cells was impossible with unsorted PBMCs. Both naive CD4+ cell counts and diversity were greater in long-lived donors than in aged donors.

Remarks on this clonotype: Its antigen remains unknown.

This TCR was recovered from a woman aged 70-85 years in good health. The chain combines TRBV7-2 with TRBJ2-6, with 9 bases that match TRBD1. Sequencing was done on a sample of blood. CDR3 amino acids: CASSIGTGRERPGANVLTF. For the CDR3, the DNA is TGTGCCAGCAGTATCGGGACAGGGAGAGAGAGGCCTGGGGCCAACGTCCTGACTTTC.